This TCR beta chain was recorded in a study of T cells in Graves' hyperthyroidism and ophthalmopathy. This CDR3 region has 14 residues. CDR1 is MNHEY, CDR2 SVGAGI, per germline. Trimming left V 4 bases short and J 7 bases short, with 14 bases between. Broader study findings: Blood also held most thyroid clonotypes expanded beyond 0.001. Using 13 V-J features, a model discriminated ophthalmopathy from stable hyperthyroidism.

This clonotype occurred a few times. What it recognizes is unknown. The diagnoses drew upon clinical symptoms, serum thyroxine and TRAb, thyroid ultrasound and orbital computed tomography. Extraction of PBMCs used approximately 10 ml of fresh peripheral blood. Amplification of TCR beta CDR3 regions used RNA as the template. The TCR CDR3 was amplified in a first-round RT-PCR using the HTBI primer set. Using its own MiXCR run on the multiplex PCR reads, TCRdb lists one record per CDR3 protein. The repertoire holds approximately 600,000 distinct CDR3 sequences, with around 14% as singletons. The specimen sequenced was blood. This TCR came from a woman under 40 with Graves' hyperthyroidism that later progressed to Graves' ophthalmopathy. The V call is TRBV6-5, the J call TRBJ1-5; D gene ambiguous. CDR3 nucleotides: TGTGCCAGCAGTTTTGGTCCCTCCAACCAGCCCCAGCATTTT. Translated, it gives CASSFGPSNQPQHF.